Below, 21 T cell receptor beta chains from the same sample are listed, as sequenced in a study of blood T cells in healthy people across ages. With a J-beta primer mix and a sample-barcoded 5' primer, a second PCR ran about 6 to 11 cycles. In TCRdb, the 5' RACE reads were re-called with MiXCR into one record per CDR3 protein. The sample has more than 1.4 million distinct CDR3 sequences, 35% to 45% seen once. The sequencing sample was made of blood. Receptors originate from a woman younger than 35 in good health.

The genes are TRBV5-1 and TRBJ2-2; D uncertain. This CDR3 region has 13 residues. Trimming removed 6 bases at V and 2 bases at J, with 8 bases between. Germline CDR1 reads SGHRS; CDR2 reads YFSETQ. CDR3 sequence: CASTDGNTGELFF. CDR3 in DNA: TGCGCCAGCACGGACGGCAACACCGGGGAGCTGTTTTTT.

This clonotype is a singleton in its sample. The CDR3 loop reads CASTTYRSEGDEQFF. In DNA, the CDR3 is TGCGCCAGCACTACTTACCGGTCTGAGGGGGATGAGCAGTTCTTC. The chain couples TRBV5-1 to TRBJ2-1, with D perhaps TRBD1 (6 bases). Per the germline V gene, CDR1 is SGHRS and CDR2 is YFSETQ. V was cut by 6 bases and J by 8 bases, with 21 bases left in between. There are 15 residues in the CDR3.

The V and J genes are TRBV11-2 and TRBJ2-3, with a possible D match to TRBD1 (6 bases). Trimming pared 5 bases from V and 4 bases from J, leaving 13 bases between. Germline values: CDR1 SGHAT, CDR2 FQNNGV. This CDR3 spans 14 amino acids. DNA for the CDR3: TGTGCCAGCAGCAATACCCCAGGGGCAGATACGCAGTATTTT. Protein sequence: CASSNTPGADTQYF.

Only a few counts were recorded for this clonotype. The chain uses TRBV20-1 and TRBJ1-4, with TRBD1 identical over 10 bases. CDR3 size: 15 residues. CDR1 and CDR2 (germline): DFQATT, SNEGSKA (reference sequence). Trimming took 3 bases from V and 3 from J; bases not matched to a gene: 4. In DNA, the CDR3 is TGCAGTGCTAGGCCGGGACAGGGGCCTAATGAAAAACTGTTTTTT. As protein: CSARPGQGPNEKLFF.

V is TRBV11-2 and J is TRBJ1-2; unclear D gene. V was clipped by 9 bases and J by 6 bases, with 8 bases between them. The length of the CDR3 is 10 residues. The germline CDR1 and CDR2 sequences are SGHAT and FQNNGV. The CDR3 coding sequence is TGTGCCAGTGGGGAGGATGGCTACACCTTC. Residues: CASGEDGYTF.

The chain combines TRBV27 with TRBJ1-6, with D perhaps matching TRBD1 (5 bases). The CDR3 has 17 amino acids. From germline, CDR1 is MNHEY and CDR2 SMNVEV (reference sequence). Trimming removed 3 bases at V and 7 bases at J, with 19 bases between. CDR3 nucleotide sequence: TGTGCCAGCAGTTTTCTAGGTGGGGCAGCCTTGAATTCACCCCTCCACTTT. Translated: CASSFLGGAALNSPLHF.

This clonotype has more than one count but fewer than ten. J is TRBJ2-4 and V is TRBV15; 8 bases fit TRBD1. The J segment lost 7 bases and the V segment lost 1 base, leaving 6 bases of the junction unmatched. The CDR3 has 15 amino acids. Germline V gives CDR1 LNHNV, CDR2 YYDKDF (reference sequence). The DNA for the CDR3 is TGTGCCACCAGCAGAGGGGCAGGGGGCACCAACATTCAGTACTTC. Residues: CATSRGAGGTNIQYF.

There are a few counts of this clonotype. This rearrangement joins TRBV20-1 to TRBJ2-7; unclear D gene. The last part of the DNA fits TRBJ2-5 better; the J call may be wrong. Germline-derived CDR1 and CDR2 are DFQATT and SNEGSKA (reference sequence). CDR3 length: 13 amino acids. CDR3 region: CSARWQLQETQYF. The CDR3 bases are TGCAGTGCTAGGTGGCAACTCCAAGAGACCCAGTACTTC.

This clonotype was seen only a few times. The CDR3 DNA sequence: TGTGCCAGCAGGGACCAGGGTTCCCCGAGCTCCTACAATGAGCAGTTCTTC. Translated: CASRDQGSPSSYNEQFF. The chain links TRBV7-2 to TRBJ2-1; TRBD1 is a possible D gene (5 bases). Germline CDR1 is SGHTA and CDR2 is FQGNSA. Trimming cost V 6 bases and J 0 bases, with 18 bases left between them. The CDR3 is 17 amino acids.

The V and J genes are TRBV7-9 and TRBJ2-1, with D possibly TRBD1 on 6 matching bases. CDR3 size: 17 residues. V was cut by 8 bases and J by 0 bases, with 20 bases left in between. Germline loops: CDR1 SEHNR, CDR2 FQNEAQ (reference sequence). Written as DNA, the CDR3 is TGTGCCAGCCCCCCCTTACAGGGCGCATACTCCTACAATGAGCAGTTCTTC. It is translated as CASPPLQGAYSYNEQFF. The full variable domain, with the rest looked up from reference TRBV7-9 and TRBJ2-1, is DTGVSQNPRHKITKRGQNVTFRCDPISEHNRLYWYRQTLGQGPEFLTYFQNEAQLEKSRLLSDRFSAERPKGSFSTLEIQRTEQGDSAMYLCASPPLQGAYSYNEQFFGPGTRLTVL.

On this clonotype itself: The junction does not match germline at one end; this may be a read error. The rearrangement uses TRBV28 and TRBJ1-2; the match to TRBD1 covers 9 bases. Germline assignment: CDR1 MDHEN and CDR2 SYDVKM. The CDR3 contains 13 residues. The CDR3: CTSIAGQGCGYTF. The CDR3 bases are TGTACCAGCATAGCGGGACAGGGATGCGGCTACACCTTC.

In this sample, this clonotype turned up a few times. The V and J genes are TRBV6-1 and TRBJ2-1; D not resolved. The CDR3 consists of 14 residues. Between the trimmed V and J ends, which lost 4 bases and 4 bases, there was a span of 11 bases. The germline V gene has CDR1 MNHNS and CDR2 SASEGT. The CDR3 coding sequence is TGTGCCAGCAGTGGACGACCACCGTACAATGAGCAGTTCTTC. This gives the protein CASSGRPPYNEQFF.

The CDR3 spells CASSHGTSGGIQYF. CDR3 sequence (DNA): TGCGCCAGCAGTCATGGGACTAGCGGCGGCATTCAGTACTTC. This chain connects TRBV5-1 to TRBJ2-4, with 11 bases identical to TRBD2. Germline lookup yields CDR1 SGHRS and CDR2 YFSETQ. The J segment lost 9 bases and the V segment lost 5 bases, leaving 7 bases of the junction unmatched. The CDR3 runs 14 residues.

This chain connects TRBV2 to TRBJ2-1; possible D gene TRBD2, 5 bases. Germline CDR1 SNHLY, CDR2 FYNNEI. Between the trimmed V and J ends, which lost 8 bases and 8 bases, there was a span of 19 bases. The CDR3 is made up of 14 amino acids. CDR3 sequence (DNA): TGTGCCAGCCGACCTCGGACTGCCGCGGATGAGCAGTTCTTC. Residues: CASRPRTAADEQFF.

This clonotype occurred a few times. This chain joins TRBV20-1 and TRBJ1-2, with D unclear. The CDR3 has 16 residues. Germline V gives CDR1 DFQATT, CDR2 SNEGSKA (reference sequence). Trimming left V 2 bases short and J 0 bases short, with 16 bases between. The DNA for the CDR3 is TGCAGTGCTAGACCCCAGCTCGGGTGGCCTAACTATGGCTACACCTTC. This sequence encodes CSARPQLGWPNYGYTF.

This clonotype was detected a few times. The CDR3 DNA is TGTGCCAGCTCACCACCGTGGCAGACTGCAACTAATGAAAAACTGTTTTTT. Encoded protein: CASSPPWQTATNEKLFF. This sequence joins TRBV18 and TRBJ1-4; D not certain. V shed 0 bases and J shed 0 bases, with 11 bases lying between them. This CDR3 is 17 amino acids long. From germline, CDR1 is KGHSH and CDR2 LQKENI.

About this clonotype: The conserved closing phenylalanine or tryptophan is absent in this CDR3, likely reflecting a read error. The chain is built from TRBV5-1 and TRBJ2-7; 8 bases fit TRBD2. The trim removed 5 bases at V and 5 bases at J, leaving 9 bases unmatched. Germline V gives CDR1 SGHRS, CDR2 YFSETQ. This CDR3 has 14 amino acids. The CDR3 DNA follows: TGCGCCAGCAGTTTCAGCGGGAGTGCCCACGAGCAGTACTCC. It encodes CASSFSGSAHEQYS.

There are a few counts of this clonotype. J is TRBJ2-1 and V is TRBV5-6; D possibly corresponds to TRBD2 (6 bases). Germline assignment: CDR1 SGHDT and CDR2 YYEEEE. The CDR3 sequence is 15 residues long. Trimming stripped 2 bases from V and 4 bases from J, with 13 bases between. CDR3 nucleotides: TGTGCCAGCAGCTTTTCGACTAGTTCATACAATGAGCAGTTCTTC. It encodes CASSFSTSSYNEQFF.

The J gene is TRBJ1-1, the V gene TRBV28, with 11 bases fitting TRBD1. V lost 8 bases and J lost 5; bases outside the gene matches: 1. Germline lookup yields CDR1 MDHEN and CDR2 SYDVKM. The CDR3 sequence is 12 residues long. CDR3 sequence reads: CASRDRGTEAFF. CDR3 coding DNA: TGTGCCAGCCGGGACAGGGGGACTGAAGCTTTCTTT.

In its sample, this clonotype was seen a few times. The rearrangement joins TRBV12-3 or TRBV12-4 to TRBJ1-2, with TRBD1 as a possible D gene (5 bases). CDR3 size: 13 residues. V lost 5 bases to trimming and J lost 8 bases, with 15 bases between them. DNA for the CDR3: TGTGCCAGCAGTCCCCTCGCGGGGCAGGGCTACACCTTC. Encoded protein: CASSPLAGQGYTF.

This clonotype has only a few counts. The chain joins TRBV11-3 to TRBJ1-1, with D possibly being TRBD1 (5 bases). The germline CDR1 and CDR2 sequences are SGHNT and YENEEA. V was clipped by 5 bases and J by 4 bases, with 17 bases between them. This CDR3 has 15 amino acids. DNA for the CDR3: TGTGCCAGCAGCCCAAGCCGGGGTGGGGGCACTGAAGCTTTCTTT. It translates to CASSPSRGGGTEAFF.